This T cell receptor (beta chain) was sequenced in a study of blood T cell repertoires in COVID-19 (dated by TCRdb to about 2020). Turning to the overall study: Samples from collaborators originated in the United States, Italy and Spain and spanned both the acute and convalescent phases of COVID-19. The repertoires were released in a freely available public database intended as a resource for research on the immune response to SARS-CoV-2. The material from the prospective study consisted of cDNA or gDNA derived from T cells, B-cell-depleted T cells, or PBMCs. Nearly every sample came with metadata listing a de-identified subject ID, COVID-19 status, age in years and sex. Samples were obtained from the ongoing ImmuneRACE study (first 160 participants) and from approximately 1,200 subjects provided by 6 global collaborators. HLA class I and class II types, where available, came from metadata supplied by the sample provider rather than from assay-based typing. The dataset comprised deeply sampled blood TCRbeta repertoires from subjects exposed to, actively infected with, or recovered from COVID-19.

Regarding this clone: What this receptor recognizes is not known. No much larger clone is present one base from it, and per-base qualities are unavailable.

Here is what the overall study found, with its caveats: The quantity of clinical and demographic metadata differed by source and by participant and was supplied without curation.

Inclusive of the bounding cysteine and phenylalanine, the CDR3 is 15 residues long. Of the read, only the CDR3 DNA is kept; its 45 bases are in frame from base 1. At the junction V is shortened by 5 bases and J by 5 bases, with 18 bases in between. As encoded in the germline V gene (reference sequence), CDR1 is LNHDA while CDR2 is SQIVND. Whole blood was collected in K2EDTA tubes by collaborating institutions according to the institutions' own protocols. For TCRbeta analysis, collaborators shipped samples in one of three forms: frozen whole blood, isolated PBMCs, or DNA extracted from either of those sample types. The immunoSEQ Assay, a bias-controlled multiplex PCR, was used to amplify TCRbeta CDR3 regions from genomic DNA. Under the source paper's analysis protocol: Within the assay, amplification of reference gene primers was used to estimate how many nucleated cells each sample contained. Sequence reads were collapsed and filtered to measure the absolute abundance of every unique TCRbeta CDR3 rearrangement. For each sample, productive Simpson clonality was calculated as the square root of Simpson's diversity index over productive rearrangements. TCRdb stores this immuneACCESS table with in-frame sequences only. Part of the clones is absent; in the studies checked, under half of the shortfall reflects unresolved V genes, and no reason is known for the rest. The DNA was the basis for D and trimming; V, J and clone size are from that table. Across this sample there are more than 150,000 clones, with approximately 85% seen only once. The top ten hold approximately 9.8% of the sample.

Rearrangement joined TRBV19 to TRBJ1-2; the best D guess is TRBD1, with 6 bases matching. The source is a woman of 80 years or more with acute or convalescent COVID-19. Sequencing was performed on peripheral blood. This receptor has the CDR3 CASSLLGDTSYGYTF. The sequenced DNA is TGTGCCAGTAGTTTGCTCGGGGACACTTCATATGGCTACACCTTC.